The 18 T cell receptor beta chains in this list originate from one sample, sequenced in a study of blood T cell repertoires in COVID-19. Sequencing used immunoSEQ multiplex PCR; TCRdb keeps in-frame clones, though not all of them. The data show about 170,000 clones, roughly 90% seen once. Sequenced: peripheral blood. These receptors all come from a woman aged 60-70 years with COVID-19, enrolled during active disease.

CDR3 sequence: CARSPPSGSGRLSSYEQYF. In nucleotides, the CDR3 is TGTGCCAGAAGCCCCCCTTCAGGTAGCGGGAGGTTGAGCTCCTACGAGCAGTACTTC. J is TRBJ2-7 and V is TRBV5-3; 10 positions agree with TRBD2. TRBV5-3 is known as an ORF, though its function is uncertain. The V and J ends lost 4 bases and 0 bases, in that order; junction bases with no gene match: 16. This CDR3 is 19 amino acids long.

The chain recombines TRBV6-6 with TRBJ2-6, with 10 nucleotides matching TRBD1. Germline V gene sequence: CDR1 MNHNY, CDR2 SVGAGI (reference sequence). The V and J ends lost 6 bases and 0 bases, in that order; junction bases with no gene match: 17. The CDR3 loop spans 21 amino acids. The DNA for the CDR3 is TGTGCCAGCAGCCTCCGACGATCACCGGGACAGGGGAGCTCTGGGGCCAACGTCCTGACTTTC. As protein: CASSLRRSPGQGSSGANVLTF.

In its sample, this clone was seen once. The chain is built from TRBV30 and TRBJ2-1, with 14 bases lining up with TRBD2. Germline trimming cut 5 bases from V and 4 bases from J; bases unmatched to any gene: 13. The CDR3 spans 18 residues. Germline V gene lookup returns CDR1 GTSNPN and CDR2 SVGIG (reference sequence). CDR3 residues: CAWLDPGLAGVWYNEQFF. In DNA form, the CDR3 reads TGTGCCTGGTTAGACCCGGGACTAGCGGGAGTTTGGTACAATGAGCAGTTCTTC.

The J gene is TRBJ1-4, the V gene TRBV4-3; D unclear. The CDR3 contains 12 residues. CDR1 LGHNA and CDR2 YSLEER come from the germline V gene. Trimming cost V 0 bases and J 10 bases, with 6 bases left between them. CDR3: CASSQDRGKLFF. The CDR3 nucleotides are TGCGCCAGCAGCCAAGATCGGGGAAAACTGTTTTTT.

V usage is TRBV13 and J usage is TRBJ1-1, with 8 nucleotides matching TRBD1. After removal of 4 bases from V and 4 bases from J, the junction contained 8 bases not matched to a gene. CDR1 is PRHDT, CDR2 FYEKMQ, per germline (reference sequence). CDR3 length: 15 amino acids. The chain's CDR3 is CASSSRQGLGTEAFF. CDR3 nucleotide sequence: TGTGCCAGCAGCTCCCGACAGGGGCTGGGCACTGAAGCTTTCTTT.

The chain joins TRBV4-1 to TRBJ1-2; TRBD1 agrees at 7 bases. CDR1 and CDR2 from the germline V gene are MGHRA and YSYEKL. CDR3 length: 16 residues. V trimming: 0 bases; J trimming: 4 bases; junction bases outside the gene matches: 8. CDR3 nucleotide sequence: TGCGCCAGCAGCCAAGAAGTCAGGGGGTACGCCTATGGCTACACCTTC. Its protein is CASSQEVRGYAYGYTF.

V and J are TRBV6-5 and TRBJ1-3; 9 bases are shared with TRBD1. The CDR3 covers 15 residues. J was trimmed by 5 bases and V by 6 bases; bases with no gene match: 8. Germline assignment: CDR1 MNHEY and CDR2 SVGAGI. The CDR3 nucleotides read TGTGCCAGCAGACTCCCGGGACAGGGTAGAAACACCATATATTTT. Translation: CASRLPGQGRNTIYF.

This clone was observed a handful of times. The chain joins TRBV24-1 to TRBJ1-5, with TRBD1 matching 7 bases. Germline values: CDR1 KGHDR, CDR2 SFDVKD. The CDR3 loop spans 17 amino acids. V was pared by 3 bases and J by 5 bases, with 12 bases of the junction left unmatched. The CDR3 DNA is TGTGCCACCAGTGATGGAGACAGGGCAACCTCCCATCAGCCCCAGCATTTT. This codes for CATSDGDRATSHQPQHF.

This clone was recorded once. The junction and the germline gene differ at one end; a read error may be behind it. This chain joins TRBV7-9 and TRBJ2-2, with D possibly matching TRBD2 (6 bases). The CDR3 runs to 17 residues. Per germline, CDR1 SEHNR and CDR2 FQNEAQ (reference sequence). The CDR3 bases are TGTGCCAGCAGCTCGGCCGTGGGCCTAGCGAATACCGGGGAGCTGTTTTTT. It yields the protein CASSSAVGLANTGELFF.

The CDR3 loop reads CASSVVAGSYNEQFF. CDR3 bases: TGTGCCAGCAGCGTAGTGGCCGGGTCCTACAATGAGCAGTTCTTC. The J gene is TRBJ2-1, the V gene TRBV9; no clear D. V was cut by 0 bases and J by 1 base, with 8 bases left in between. CDR1 is SGDLS, CDR2 YYNGEE, per germline. CDR3 length equals 15 residues.

V usage is TRBV3-1 (or the pseudogene TRBV3-2) and J usage is TRBJ1-1; no clear D gene. The CDR3 extends over 13 amino acids. The V and J ends lost 0 bases and 11 bases respectively, with 13 bases between them. Germline lookup yields CDR1 LGHDT and CDR2 YNNKEL (reference sequence). CDR3: CASSQDLRTGAFF. The CDR3 nucleotides read TGTGCCAGCAGCCAAGATCTGAGGACTGGGGCTTTCTTT.

The chain has TRBV6-2 or TRBV6-3 and TRBJ2-5, with 7 positions matching TRBD2. The CDR3 sequence is 15 residues long. The germline gives CDR1 MNHEY, CDR2 SVGEGT. V dropped 2 bases and J dropped 5; count of bases not matched to a gene: 8. CDR3 in DNA: TGTGCCAGCAGTTACCAAGGACTAGGCCAGGAGACCCAGTACTTC. Translated: CASSYQGLGQETQYF.

A remark on this clone: At one boundary the junction diverges from the germline segment, which might be a read error. This rearrangement joins TRBV6-5 to TRBJ2-2, with 10 nucleotides matching TRBD2. Germline V gene sequence: CDR1 MNHEY, CDR2 SVGAGI. There are 15 residues in the CDR3. CDR3 sequence (DNA): TGTGCCAGCAGCTACTCTCTAGCGGGAGCCGGGGAGCTGTTTTTT. It translates to CASSYSLAGAGELFF.

J is TRBJ2-7 and V is TRBV4-1; TRBD1 aligns across 7 bases. Germline V gives CDR1 MGHRA, CDR2 YSYEKL. V gave up 3 bases and J gave up 1 base; unmatched junction bases: 3. This CDR3 is built from 14 residues. The CDR3 DNA is TGCGCCAGCAGCCATGGGACAGTTTCCTACGAGCAGTACTTC. Residues: CASSHGTVSYEQYF.

This clone has only a few counts. The rearrangement joins TRBV14 to TRBJ2-7; tentatively, D is TRBD2 (6 bases). The germline V and J ends were trimmed by 1 base and 11 bases, with 18 bases remaining between them. The CDR3 runs 14 residues. Germline V CDR1 and CDR2: SGHDN, FVKESK. CDR3 protein: CASSQVVGLAREYF. Written as DNA, the CDR3 is TGTGCCAGCAGCCAAGTTGTGGGACTCGCTAGGGAGTACTTC.

The genes are TRBV11-1 and TRBJ2-7; TRBD1 matches at 7 bases. The CDR3 loop spans 14 amino acids. Losses at the gene ends were 5 bases for V and 3 bases for J; bases not matched to a gene: 7. CDR1 SGHAT and CDR2 FQDESV come from the germline V gene (reference sequence). The CDR3 DNA is TGTGCCAGCAGCCGAGCGACAGGGAGCTACGAGCAGTACTTC. As protein: CASSRATGSYEQYF.

For the CDR3, the DNA is TGTGCCTGGGGTAGCGGGAGGGCCCTTAGGACCCAGTACTTC. Amino acids: CAWGSGRALRTQYF. The rearrangement links TRBV30 to TRBJ2-5; 11 bases map to TRBD2. The V segment lost 5 bases and the J segment 7 bases; nucleotides outside the gene matches: 9. There are 14 residues in the CDR3. Per germline, CDR1 GTSNPN and CDR2 SVGIG (reference sequence).

V usage is TRBV21-1 and J usage is TRBJ2-7; the table assigns TRBD1, which was not confirmed against the DNA. TRBV21-1 is recorded as a pseudogene. CDR3 length equals 15 residues. The CDR3, as DNA: TGTGCCAGCAGCAGGGGCTTGGGTTTATCCTACGAGCAGTACTTC. Translating gives CASSRGLGLSYEQYF.